What follows describes a single T cell receptor beta chain. Antigen specificity is unknown. For each CDR3 protein, TCRdb gives one entry from its re-call of the 5' RACE reads, without DNA. This table lists just over 300,000 distinct CDR3 sequences. CDR1 is LNHDA and CDR2 is SQIVND in the germline V gene (reference sequence). This CDR3 is 14 amino acids long. These data are taken from a study of monozygotic twins with inflammatory bowel disease. The study's findings and limits: Fewer clonotypes were shared with others by IBD patients than by healthy twins, especially with disease activity.

The chain links TRBV19 to TRBJ1-1; lacking DNA, the TRBD1 call made by TCRdb goes unchecked. What was sequenced was blood. The clonotype originates from a human donor with ulcerative colitis or Crohn's disease, or a healthy co-twin of an affected twin (not recorded which). CDR3 residues: CASSIGQMNTEAFF.